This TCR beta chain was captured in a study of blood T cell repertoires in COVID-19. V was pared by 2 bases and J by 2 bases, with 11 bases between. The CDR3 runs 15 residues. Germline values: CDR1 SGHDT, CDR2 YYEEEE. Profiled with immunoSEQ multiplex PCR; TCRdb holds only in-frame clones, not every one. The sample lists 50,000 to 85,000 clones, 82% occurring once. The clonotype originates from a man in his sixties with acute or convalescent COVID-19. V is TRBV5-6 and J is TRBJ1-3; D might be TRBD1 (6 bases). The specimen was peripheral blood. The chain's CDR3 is CASSLGQLTGNTIYF. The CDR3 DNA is TGTGCCAGCAGCTTAGGACAGTTGACTGGAAACACCATATATTTT.